Each of the 17 T cell receptor beta chains below was sequenced from the same sample in a study of T cell repertoires in ileal Crohn's disease. Generated by immunoSEQ multiplex PCR, the TCRdb table keeps only in-frame clones and is missing some. The repertoire consists of some 15,000 clones, with about 66% occurring once and the leading ten covering 4.5% to 5.5%. The sequenced sample consisted of ileal tissue. Every receptor here comes from an adult with Crohn's disease.

This clone was seen more than once but under ten times. The rearrangement links TRBV7-3 to TRBJ2-1; tentatively, D is TRBD2 (6 bases). Trimming shortened V by 1 base and J by 5 bases, and 9 bases separated the two germline ends. Germline CDR1 is SGHTA and CDR2 is FQGTGA. The CDR3 is 14 residues long. The CDR3, as DNA: TGTGCCAGCAGCTTAAATTGGGGGGACAATGAGCAGTTCTTC. Encoded protein: CASSLNWGDNEQFF.

The chain links TRBV2 to TRBJ2-7; 10 bases match TRBD2. Germline values: CDR1 SNHLY, CDR2 FYNNEI. The V segment lost 10 bases and the J segment 2 bases; nucleotides outside the gene matches: 8. The CDR3 consists of 14 residues. CDR3 sequence (DNA): TGTGCCACGATTGGGACTAGCGTTCCCTACGAGCAGTACTTC. Translation: CATIGTSVPYEQYF.

The rearrangement joins TRBV18 to TRBJ1-2; 7 bases are a match to TRBD1. Losses at the gene ends were 3 bases for V and 4 bases for J; bases not matched to a gene: 5. This CDR3 has 14 residues. Looked up from germline, CDR1 is KGHSH and CDR2 is LQKENI. DNA of the CDR3: TGTGCCAGCTCACCTTCAGGGGGGAGCTATGGCTACACCTTC. It specifies CASSPSGGSYGYTF.

This chain links TRBV6-5 with TRBJ2-3; D may be TRBD2 (6 bases). The CDR3 runs to 16 residues. Germline V gene sequence: CDR1 MNHEY, CDR2 SVGAGI. Trimming shortened V by 4 bases and J by 2 bases, and 16 bases separated the two germline ends. CDR3 nucleotide sequence: TGTGCCAGCAGTTCCTTTCGTCGGGAGCTCACAGATACGCAGTATTTT. This encodes CASSSFRRELTDTQYF.

The genes are TRBV25-1 and TRBJ2-7; 11 bases are a match to TRBD2. Germline CDR1 is MGHDK and CDR2 is SYGVNS. The CDR3 spans 15 residues. V dropped 8 bases and J dropped 7; count of bases not matched to a gene: 13. This chain's CDR3 is CASSGLAGDPWEQYF. CDR3 sequence (DNA): TGTGCCAGCTCCGGACTAGCGGGTGACCCCTGGGAGCAGTACTTC.

By frequency in the sample, this clone is medium-sized (0.01 to 0.1%). The chain combines TRBV19 with TRBJ1-1; 7 bases fit TRBD1. In germline, CDR1 is LNHDA, CDR2 SQIVND (reference sequence). V gave up 10 bases and J gave up 1 base; unmatched junction bases: 3. This CDR3 spans 12 amino acids. The CDR3 reads CATRQGNTEAFF. The DNA of the CDR3 is TGTGCCACTCGACAGGGGAACACTGAAGCTTTCTTT.

The V call is TRBV6-1, the J call TRBJ2-7; 8 bases are a match to TRBD2. CDR1 MNHNS and CDR2 SASEGT come from the germline V gene. This CDR3 contains 16 residues. V gave up 4 bases and J gave up 3 bases; unmatched junction bases: 11. The CDR3 nucleotides are TGTGCCAGCAGTGGTCCCCGGGGAGCGGGAGTCTACGAGCAGTACTTC. Translated: CASSGPRGAGVYEQYF.

V usage is TRBV7-3 and J usage is TRBJ1-1; D gene unclear. Germline assignment: CDR1 SGHTA and CDR2 FQGTGA. This CDR3 spans 15 amino acids. Trimming stripped 5 bases from V and 0 bases from J, with 13 bases between. The DNA of the CDR3 is TGTGCCAGCAGCCCCGGTGGGCTTCTGAACACTGAAGCTTTCTTT. Translation gives CASSPGGLLNTEAFF.

The CDR3 DNA sequence: TGCGCCAGCAGTCTAGCGGGATCTGAAAATGAGCAGTTCTTC. It translates to CASSLAGSENEQFF. This chain links TRBV10-1 with TRBJ2-1; TRBD2 agrees at 9 bases. The CDR3 has 14 amino acids. Germline CDR1 is WNHNN and CDR2 is SYGVQD (reference sequence). V lost 5 bases and J lost 7; bases outside the gene matches: 6.

J is TRBJ1-2 and V is TRBV30; the match to TRBD1 covers 8 bases. Trimming removed 5 bases from V and 2 bases from J; junction bases left unmatched: 7. The CDR3 is 14 amino acids. CDR1 and CDR2 (germline): GTSNPN, SVGIG (reference sequence). Here the CDR3 DNA reads TGTGCCTGGGTACAGGGGGTTAGGAACTATGGCTACACCTTC. Translation: CAWVQGVRNYGYTF. Full variable domain (rest looked up from reference TRBV30 and TRBJ1-2): SQTIHQWPATLVQPVGSPLSLECTVEGTSNPNLYWYRQAAGRGLQLLFYSVGIGQISSEVPQNLSASRPQDRQFILSSKKLLLSDSGFYLCAWVQGVRNYGYTFGSGTRLTVV.

The genes are TRBV18 and TRBJ2-1; TRBD2 aligns across 7 bases. CDR3 length: 16 residues. The J segment lost 8 bases and the V segment lost 6 bases, leaving 16 bases of the junction unmatched. Germline CDR1 is KGHSH and CDR2 is LQKENI. The CDR3 DNA follows: TGTGCCAGCTCGCCCCCCAGAGGGGAGGGCCTCGATGAGCAGTTCTTC. It encodes CASSPPRGEGLDEQFF.

This chain uses TRBV11-3 with TRBJ2-1; 9 bases fit TRBD2. V was clipped by 3 bases and J by 5 bases; unmatched bases: 5. Germline CDR1 reads SGHNT; CDR2 reads YENEEA. CDR3 length: 15 amino acids. The CDR3 spells CASSLLAGFNNEQFF. The CDR3 bases are TGTGCCAGCAGCTTGCTAGCGGGATTCAACAATGAGCAGTTCTTC.

The rearrangement links TRBV7-2 to TRBJ1-2; no reliable D call. V shed 2 bases and J shed 6 bases, with 10 bases lying between them. CDR1 is SGHTA and CDR2 is FQGNSA in the germline V gene. The length of the CDR3 is 13 residues. The DNA for the CDR3 is TGTGCCAGCAGCTTACAACAGACGAATGGCTACACCTTC. It codes for CASSLQQTNGYTF.

The gene calls are TRBV27 and TRBJ1-2, with D unclear. V shed 6 bases and J shed 2 bases, with 16 bases lying between them. The CDR3 consists of 15 residues. The V gene's germline CDR1 is MNHEY and CDR2 SMNVEV (reference sequence). In DNA form, the CDR3 reads TGTGCCAGCAGCCCTCTACCGGGGTTGAACTATGGCTACACCTTC. Amino acids: CASSPLPGLNYGYTF.

The V gene is TRBV6-5, the J gene TRBJ1-2; D is ambiguous. The CDR3 loop spans 15 amino acids. The germline V and J ends were trimmed by 0 bases and 5 bases, with 13 bases remaining between them. Germline V lookup: CDR1 MNHEY, CDR2 SVGAGI. CDR3 DNA: TGTGCCAGCAGTTACTCTGGACTTTTGGTATATGGCTACACCTTC. It yields the protein CASSYSGLLVYGYTF.

The V call is TRBV6-1, the J call TRBJ2-7, with TRBD2 identical over 8 bases. Germline CDR1 MNHNS, CDR2 SASEGT. CDR3 length: 15 residues. The V gene end was trimmed by 6 bases and the J gene end by 0 bases; junction bases not matched to a gene: 7. The DNA for the CDR3 is TGTGCCAGCAGACATAGCGGGGAGCGCTCCTACGAGCAGTACTTC. As protein: CASRHSGERSYEQYF.

The chain is built from TRBV7-9 and TRBJ2-2; D may be TRBD1 (6 bases). The CDR3 sequence is 16 residues long. CDR1 SEHNR and CDR2 FQNEAQ come from the germline V gene (reference sequence). V was pared by 3 bases and J by 4 bases, with 15 bases between. The CDR3 loop reads CASSFYTGSGTGELFF. The CDR3 DNA reads as TGTGCCAGCAGCTTCTATACAGGGTCGGGCACCGGGGAGCTGTTTTTT.